These 13 T cell receptor beta chains came from one sample sequenced in a study of T cell repertoires in cytomegalovirus infection. TCRdb called the reads again in MiXCR, with one record for every CDR3 protein. Altogether hundreds of thousands of distinct CDR3 sequences are present, roughly 16% being singletons, with the ten largest covering around 12%. Sequenced input: PBMCs. All receptors derive from a human donor in good health (CMV status not recorded). Some clones in this sample may be carry-over from other donors' samples.

This chain connects TRBV5-1 to TRBJ2-1, with 9 bases that match TRBD1. V dropped 7 bases and J dropped 2; count of bases not matched to a gene: 10. Germline V gives CDR1 SGHRS, CDR2 YFSETQ. The CDR3 is 16 amino acids. The CDR3 is CASGPLRTGAYNEQFF. For the CDR3, the DNA is TGCGCCAGCGGACCACTCCGGACAGGGGCCTACAATGAGCAGTTCTTC.

The V and J genes are TRBV28 and TRBJ1-5, with 7 nucleotides matching TRBD1. V gave up 6 bases and J gave up 2 bases; unmatched junction bases: 7. Germline V CDR1 and CDR2: MDHEN, SYDVKM. The CDR3 contains 15 residues. The CDR3 nucleotides are TGTGCCAGCAGAGAAATGCAGGGGGGCAATCAGCCCCAGCATTTT. This codes for CASREMQGGNQPQHF.

Only a few counts were recorded for this clonotype. The chain joins TRBV29-1 to TRBJ2-7; 7 bases fit TRBD2. The CDR3 has 12 amino acids. The ends lost 5 bases at V and 7 bases at J; junction bases unmatched: 8. CDR1 and CDR2 from the germline V gene are SQVTM and ANQGSEA. The CDR3 reads CSVPTGGREQYF. In DNA, the CDR3 is TGCAGCGTTCCCACGGGGGGTCGAGAGCAGTACTTC.

There are many counts of this clonotype. V is TRBV12-3 or TRBV12-4 and J is TRBJ2-5; D is tentatively TRBD1 or TRBD2 (6 bases each). The CDR3 runs to 13 residues. V shed 8 bases and J shed 2 bases, with 12 bases lying between them. The CDR3 region has the DNA TGTGCCAGCTGCCCGGGGGCGCAAGAGACCCAGTACTTC. As protein: CASCPGAQETQYF.

At least ten counts were recorded for this clonotype. The chain has TRBV6-5 and TRBJ2-3; no clear D gene. The length of the CDR3 is 14 residues. V gave up 0 bases and J gave up 2 bases, with 6 bases separating them. The germline gives CDR1 MNHEY, CDR2 SVGAGI. The CDR3 loop is CASSYSLATDTQYF. Here the CDR3 DNA reads TGTGCCAGCAGTTACTCTCTCGCCACAGATACGCAGTATTTT.

This clonotype was observed a few times. The chain joins TRBV19 to TRBJ1-2, with D possibly being TRBD1 (5 bases). This CDR3 comprises 12 residues. Germline CDR1 LNHDA, CDR2 SQIVND (reference sequence). V lost 4 bases and J lost 7, with 10 bases in between. In DNA, the CDR3 is TGTGCCAGTAGTAGCAGTAGGGGTGGCTACACCTTC. Translating gives CASSSSRGGYTF.

This clonotype was picked up a small number of times. The V gene is TRBV28, the J gene TRBJ1-4; a possible D gene is TRBD1 (6 bases). V lost 3 bases and J 8 bases, leaving 25 bases between the germline ends. CDR3 size: 18 residues. Germline values: CDR1 MDHEN, CDR2 SYDVKM. The CDR3 sequence: CASSLLGATQQGEEKLFF. As DNA, the CDR3 is TGTGCCAGCAGTTTGTTAGGGGCCACGCAACAGGGTGAGGAAAAACTGTTTTTT.

This chain links TRBV5-5 with TRBJ2-3; the D is unclear. Trimming left V 7 bases short and J 1 base short, with 10 bases between. This CDR3 is built from 13 residues. Germline CDR1 reads SGHKS; CDR2 reads YYEKEE (reference sequence). The CDR3 loop is CASDQRGTDTQYF. The DNA for the CDR3 is TGTGCCAGCGACCAAAGGGGCACAGATACGCAGTATTTT.

Ten or more counts support this clonotype. In DNA form, the CDR3 reads TGTGCCAGCAGTCCTCTACCCGACAGGGGAGGGAATCAGCCCCAGCATTTT. This translates into CASSPLPDRGGNQPQHF. The chain couples TRBV6-2 or TRBV6-3 to TRBJ1-5; 8 bases match TRBD1. Germline V CDR1 and CDR2: MNHEY, SVGEGT. CDR3 length: 17 residues. V dropped 5 bases and J dropped 4; count of bases not matched to a gene: 13.

V gene TRBV5-5 combines with J gene TRBJ2-1; 15 nucleotides agree with TRBD2. Germline loops: CDR1 SGHKS, CDR2 YYEKEE (reference sequence). CDR3 length equals 18 residues. The V segment lost 3 bases and the J segment 0 bases; nucleotides outside the gene matches: 4. CDR3 nucleotide sequence: TGTGCCAGCAGCTGGAGGACTAGCGGGGGGGCCTCCTACAATGAGCAGTTCTTC. Translated, it gives CASSWRTSGGASYNEQFF.

This clonotype came up many times. The chain couples TRBV10-3 to TRBJ2-1, with D possibly being TRBD1 (6 bases). There are 14 residues in the CDR3. Germline V gene lookup returns CDR1 ENHRY and CDR2 SYGVKD. Deletions cut 8 bases from V and 4 bases from J, with 15 bases between. The CDR3 is CAIAGTSVYNEQFF. CDR3 nucleotides: TGTGCCATCGCCGGGACATCCGTATACAATGAGCAGTTCTTC.

Comments on this clonotype: The junction departs from the called germline gene at one end, perhaps through a read error. The CDR3 nucleotides are TGTGCCACCAGTGACACCGTTGGGACCAACGTCCTGACTTTC. Translated: CATSDTVGTNVLTF. This chain joins TRBV24-1 and TRBJ2-6; D is uncertain. Per the germline V gene, CDR1 is KGHDR and CDR2 is SFDVKD. This CDR3 region has 14 residues.

The V gene is TRBV28, the J gene TRBJ1-5, with D possibly matching TRBD1 (5 bases). Looked up from germline, CDR1 is MDHEN and CDR2 is SYDVKM. V was pared by 8 bases and J by 0 bases, with 11 bases between. The CDR3 runs 14 residues. CDR3 region: CASFGGDSNQPQHF. CDR3 coding DNA: TGTGCCAGCTTTGGAGGGGATAGCAATCAGCCCCAGCATTTT.